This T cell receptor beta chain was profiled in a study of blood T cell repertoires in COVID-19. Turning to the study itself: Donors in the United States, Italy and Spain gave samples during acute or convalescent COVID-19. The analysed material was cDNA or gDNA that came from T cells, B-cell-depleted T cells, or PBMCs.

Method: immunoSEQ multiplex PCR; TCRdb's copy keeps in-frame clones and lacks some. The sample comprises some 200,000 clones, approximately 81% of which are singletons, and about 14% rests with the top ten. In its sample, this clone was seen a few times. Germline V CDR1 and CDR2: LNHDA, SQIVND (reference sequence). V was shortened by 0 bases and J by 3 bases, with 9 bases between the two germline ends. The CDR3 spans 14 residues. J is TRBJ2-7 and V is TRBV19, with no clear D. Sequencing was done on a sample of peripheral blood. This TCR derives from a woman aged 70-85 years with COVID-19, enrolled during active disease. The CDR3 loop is CASSIDLQFYEQYF. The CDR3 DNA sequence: TGTGCCAGTAGTATAGATCTCCAGTTCTACGAGCAGTACTTC. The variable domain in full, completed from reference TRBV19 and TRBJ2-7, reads DGGITQSPKYLFRKEGQNVTLSCEQNLNHDAMYWYRQDPGQGLRLIYYSQIVNDFQKGDIAEGYSVSREKKESFPLTVTSAQKNPTAFYLCASSIDLQFYEQYFGPGTRLTVT.